The clone carrying this T cell receptor (beta chain) was recorded at least ten times. The data are from a study of molecular identifiers for immune sequencing clone quantification. TCRdb re-analysed the PCR reads in MiXCR, keeping a single row per CDR3 protein. The sample yields about 60,000 distinct CDR3 sequences, less than 20% seen once. This TCR was recovered from a human donor in good health. Some libraries in this study had Jurkat cell RNA spiked in. Sequences were obtained from naive CD8+ T cells from blood, with Jurkat cell RNA spiked in. Subset given: FACS-sorted CD8+CD4-CCR7+CD45RA+ naive T cells.

In nucleotides, the CDR3 is TGTGCCAGCAGTTACACGAACCTCCATTACTCCTACGAGCAGTACTTC. Protein product: CASSYTNLHYSYEQYF. The rearrangement uses TRBV6-2 or TRBV6-3 and TRBJ2-7; no definite D call. CDR1 is MNHEY, CDR2 SVGEGT, per germline. This CDR3 comprises 16 residues. Trimming cost V 2 bases and J 0 bases, with 14 bases left between them.